The source of this T cell receptor beta chain is a study of cytomegalovirus exposure and HLA in healthy donors. Study as a whole: Prior work identified 100 million to 130 million unique TCR beta sequences in roughly 190 million T cells.

The PCR was carried out with 60 Vbeta primers and 13 Jbeta primers. Assay used: immunoSEQ multiplex PCR; TCRdb lists only in-frame clones, some missing. The data show some 100,000 clones, approximately 76% seen once. With 7 bases removed from V and 5 bases from J, the gap between germline ends came to 11 bases. Germline V gives CDR1 MDHEN, CDR2 SYDVKM. The CDR3 consists of 12 residues. General study points: Cytomegalovirus association was listed for 150 or so TCR beta chains. TCR beta V- and J-gene trimming, according to a later analysis, was linked to a missense DCLRE1C variant.

Healthy bone marrow donors made up the cohort. Comments on this clone: The target antigen is unknown. The sample has other DNA sequences that encode this CDR3 too.

The sample consisted of PBMCs. This receptor was identified in a man aged 50-59 years in good health and CMV-seropositive. This chain uses TRBV28 with TRBJ1-2; no firm D call. In DNA form, the CDR3 reads TGTGCCAGCACGGGAGGTTTATATGGCTACACCTTC. Protein: CASTGGLYGYTF.